This is a list of T cell receptor beta chains from one sample in a study of type 1 regulatory T cells. MiXCR was run by TCRdb on the reads, yielding one entry per CDR3 protein. The sample shows around 88,000 distinct CDR3 sequences, about 28% of them seen only once. Sequencing input: CD4+ T cells, either the whole sample or a sorted fraction (not recorded which). The receptor set was obtained from a human donor in good health. CDR3s leave out the opening cysteine and the closing phenylalanine or tryptophan.

v_gene: TRBV30; CDR3aa: AWSVPRRRGAKLF
v_gene: TRBV6-2/TRBV6-3; CDR3aa: ASSYVAGASSYNEQF
v_gene: TRBV7-3; CDR3aa: ASSRGHGTDTQY
v_gene: TRBV20-1; CDR3aa: SASRPLAGYFDEQF
v_gene: TRBV10-3; CDR3aa: AISGGGTEAF
v_gene: TRBV15; CDR3aa: ATSRVEGGEQF
v_gene: TRBV2; CDR3aa: ASRDRAGNTEAF
v_gene: TRBV7-2; CDR3aa: ASSLQRMPNNEQF
v_gene: TRBV7-2; CDR3aa: ASSPEGLDTQY
v_gene: TRBV6-2/TRBV6-3; CDR3aa: ASCEGLGEQY
v_gene: TRBV20-1; CDR3aa: SAETGSATNEKLF
v_gene: TRBV6-4; CDR3aa: ASTSHPYEQY
v_gene: TRBV30; CDR3aa: AWSVTGQGFSGNTIY
v_gene: TRBV7-6; CDR3aa: ASSLLAESQETQY
v_gene: TRBV11-2; CDR3aa: ASSLDRLSYEQY
v_gene: TRBV7-9; CDR3aa: ASAPWGETQY